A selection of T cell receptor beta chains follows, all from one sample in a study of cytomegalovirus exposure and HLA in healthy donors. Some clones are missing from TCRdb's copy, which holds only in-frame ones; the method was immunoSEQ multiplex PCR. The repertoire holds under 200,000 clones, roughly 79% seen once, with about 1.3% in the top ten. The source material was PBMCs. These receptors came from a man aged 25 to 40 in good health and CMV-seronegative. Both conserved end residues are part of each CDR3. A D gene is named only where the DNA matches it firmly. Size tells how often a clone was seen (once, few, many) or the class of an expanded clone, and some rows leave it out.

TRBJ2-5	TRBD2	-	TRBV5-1	TGCGCCAGCGCAATTCTACTAGCGGGGGGACAAGAGACCCAGTACTTC	CASAILLAGGQETQYF
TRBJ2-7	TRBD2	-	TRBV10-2	TGCGCCAGCAGTGGGACTAGCGGGGGGGCCGCTATCTACGAGCAGTACTTC	CASSGTSGGAAIYEQYF
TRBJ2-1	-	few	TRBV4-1	TGCGCCAGCAGCCAAGACTTTCGCGGGGGCATCTACAATGAGCAGTTCTTC	CASSQDFRGGIYNEQFF
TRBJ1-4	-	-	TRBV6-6	TGTGCCAGCGGCACTAATGAAAAACTGTTTTTT	CASGTNEKLFF
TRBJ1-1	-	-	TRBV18	TGTGCCAGCTCACCAGGGCCGAACACTGAAGCTTTCTTT	CASSPGPNTEAFF
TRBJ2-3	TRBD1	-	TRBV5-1	TGCGCCAGCAGCTTGGGGGACAGAACAGATACGCAGTATTTT	CASSLGDRTDTQYF
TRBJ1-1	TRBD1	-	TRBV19	TGTGCCAGTAGTACTGGGACAGCGAACACTGAAGCTTTCTTT	CASSTGTANTEAFF
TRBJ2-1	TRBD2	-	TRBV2	TGTGCCAGCATCATAGCGGGATACAATGAGCAGTTCTTC	CASIIAGYNEQFF
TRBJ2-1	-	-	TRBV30	TGTGCCTGGATGGCAGGCACTTACAATGAGCAGTTCTTC	CAWMAGTYNEQFF
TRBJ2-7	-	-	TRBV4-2	TGTGCCAGCAGCCAAGAATACATATCCTACGAGCAGTACTTC	CASSQEYISYEQYF
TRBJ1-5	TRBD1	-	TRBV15	TGTGCCACCAGCAGGCTAACCTCAGGGGGTCATCAGCCCCAGCATTTT	CATSRLTSGGHQPQHF
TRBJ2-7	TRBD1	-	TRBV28	TGTGCCAGCAGTTTGCTCGGGACAGGGGGGAGCTACGAGCAGTACTTC	CASSLLGTGGSYEQYF
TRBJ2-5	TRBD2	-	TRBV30	TGTGCCTGGAGTGTACGACTAGCGGGGTTCGTGTGGGAGACCCAGTACTTC	CAWSVRLAGFVWETQYF
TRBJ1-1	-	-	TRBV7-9	TGTGCCAGCAGCTTAGACACAGGGCTTACTGAAGCTTTCTTT	CASSLDTGLTEAFF
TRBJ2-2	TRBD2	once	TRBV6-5	TGTGCCAGCACTCACCGCGAGCGGGAGGGGGAAGAGCTGTTTTTT	CASTHREREGEELFF
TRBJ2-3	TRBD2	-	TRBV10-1	TGCGCCAGCAGTGAGGCTAGCGGGAGTTCCAATACGCAGTATTTT	CASSEASGSSNTQYF
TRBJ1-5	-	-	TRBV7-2	TGTGCCAGCAGCTTAGCTGCGGGGGCGGTTTCTCAGCCCCAGCATTTT	CASSLAAGAVSQPQHF
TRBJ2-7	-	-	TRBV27	TGTGCCAGCAGTTCCCCTCCGGGACGGGACACCTACGAGCAGTACTTC	CASSSPPGRDTYEQYF
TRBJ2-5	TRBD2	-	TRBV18	TGTGCCTCGGCGGGAGGGCAACAAGAGACCCAGTACTTC	CASAGGQQETQYF